The 3 T cell receptor beta chains presented below share a single source sample, sequenced in a study of blood T cell repertoires in COVID-19. Data came from immunoSEQ multiplex PCR; TCRdb stores just in-frame clones and leaves some out. The table lists 200,000 to 250,000 clones, 75% to 85% of them singletons. Input material: peripheral blood. These receptors all stem from a woman in her 70s with acute or convalescent COVID-19.

In nucleotides, the CDR3 is TGTGCCAGCAGCCTTTCCGGGACAGGGGTTCTTTTCGGTGGCTACACCTTC. Translated, it gives CASSLSGTGVLFGGYTF. J is TRBJ1-2 and V is TRBV7-9, with 10 bases fitting TRBD1. From germline, CDR1 is SEHNR and CDR2 FQNEAQ (reference sequence). The trim removed 5 bases at V and 7 bases at J, leaving 16 bases unmatched. The CDR3 extends over 17 amino acids.

The chain has TRBV19 and TRBJ1-4, with unresolved D. CDR3 length: 11 amino acids. V was pared by 6 bases and J by 14 bases, with 13 bases between. Germline V lookup: CDR1 LNHDA, CDR2 SQIVND (reference sequence). The CDR3 DNA follows: TGTGCCAGTAGGTTGTCTACGAGGCTGTTTTTT. This gives the protein CASRLSTRLFF.

This clone was detected once. The chain is built from TRBV6-5 and TRBJ1-2; TRBD1 is a possible D gene (5 bases). The CDR3 is 15 residues long. Germline V gene sequence: CDR1 MNHEY, CDR2 SVGAGI. V was clipped by 3 bases and J by 2 bases, with 13 bases between them. The CDR3 DNA reads TGTGCCAGCAGTTATGAGTCGGCAGGGAACTATGGCTACACCTTC. Encoded protein: CASSYESAGNYGYTF.